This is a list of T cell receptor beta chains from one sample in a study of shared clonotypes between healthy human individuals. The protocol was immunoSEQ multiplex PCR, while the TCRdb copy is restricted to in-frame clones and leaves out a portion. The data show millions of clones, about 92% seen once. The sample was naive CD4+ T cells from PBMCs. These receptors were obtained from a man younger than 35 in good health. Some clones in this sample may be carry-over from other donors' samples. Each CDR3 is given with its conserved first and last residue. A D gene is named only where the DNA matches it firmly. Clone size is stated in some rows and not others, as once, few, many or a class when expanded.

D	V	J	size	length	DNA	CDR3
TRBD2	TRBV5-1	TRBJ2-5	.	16	TGCGCCAGCAGCGTTGTCGGGACTAGCGGACAAGAGACCCAGTACTTC	CASSVVGTSGQETQYF
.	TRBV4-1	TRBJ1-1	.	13	TGCGCCAGCAGCCAAGTACCGAACACTGAAGCTTTCTTT	CASSQVPNTEAFF
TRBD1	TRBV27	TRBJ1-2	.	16	TGTGCCAGCAGGGAATACCGACAGGGGGCTTGGTTTGGCTACACCTTC	CASREYRQGAWFGYTF
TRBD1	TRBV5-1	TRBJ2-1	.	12	TGCGCCAGCAGCCAGGACAGGGGGGTTCTGGTCTTC	CASSQDRGVLVF
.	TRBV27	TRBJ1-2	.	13	TGTGCCAGCAGTTTCAACAGTATCTATGGCTACACCTTC	CASSFNSIYGYTF
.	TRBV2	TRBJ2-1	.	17	TGTGCCAGCAGCGAAACGCGGGGCCCCAGCTCCTACAATGAGCAGTTCTTC	CASSETRGPSSYNEQFF
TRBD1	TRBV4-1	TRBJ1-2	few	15	TGCGCCAGCAGCCAGGGACAGGGGGTAATGTCTGGCTACACCTTC	CASSQGQGVMSGYTF
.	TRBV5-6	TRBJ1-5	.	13	TGTGCCAGCAGTAACAGTCCCAATCAGCCCCAGCATTTT	CASSNSPNQPQHF
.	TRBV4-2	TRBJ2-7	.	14	TGTGCCAGCAGCCAAGATAGGGGGGCCTACGAGCAGTACTTC	CASSQDRGAYEQYF
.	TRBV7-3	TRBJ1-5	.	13	TGTGCCACCGGGACCGGGCCTAATCAGCCCCAGCATTTT	CATGTGPNQPQHF
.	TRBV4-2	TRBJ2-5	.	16	TGTGCCAGCAGCCAAGTCCCAGGGGCGGCGGGAGAGACCCAGTACTTC	CASSQVPGAAGETQYF
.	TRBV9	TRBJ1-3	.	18	TGTGCCAGCAGCACCAGCCTCGACGACAGCTCCTCCGGAAACACCATATATTTT	CASSTSLDDSSSGNTIYF
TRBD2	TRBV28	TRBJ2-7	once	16	TGTGCCAGCAGTTGGGCGTGGACTAGCGACTCCTACGAGCAGTACTTC	CASSWAWTSDSYEQYF
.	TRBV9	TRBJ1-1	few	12	TGTGCCAGCAGCCAGGACAGAGCTGAAGCTTTCTTT	CASSQDRAEAFF
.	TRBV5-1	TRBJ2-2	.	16	TGCGCCAGCAGCCTCCGAGGAGGGGGAAACACCGGGGAGCTGTTTTTT	CASSLRGGGNTGELFF
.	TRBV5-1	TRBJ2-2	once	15	TGCGCCAGCAGCTCGGGGGTCACCAACACCGGGGAGCTGTTTTTT	CASSSGVTNTGELFF
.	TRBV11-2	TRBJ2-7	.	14	TGTGCCAGCAGCTTAGTGTCCGGGAAAGGCGAGCAGTACTTC	CASSLVSGKGEQYF
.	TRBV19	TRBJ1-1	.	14	TGTGCCAGTCGCCGGGACACGGGGAGCACTGAAGCTTTCTTT	CASRRDTGSTEAFF
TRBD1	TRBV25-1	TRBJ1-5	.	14	TGTGCCAGCAGCCGGACAGGGAGCAATCAGCCCCAGCATTTT	CASSRTGSNQPQHF
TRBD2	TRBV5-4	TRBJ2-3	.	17	TGTGCCAGCAGCTTAGGACTAGCGGGAGCTAGCACAGATACGCAGTATTTT	CASSLGLAGASTDTQYF
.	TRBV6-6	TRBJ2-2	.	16	TGTGCCAGCATTCCCCAGGGAGGATTAAAGGGCGGGGAGCTGTTTTTT	CASIPQGGLKGGELFF
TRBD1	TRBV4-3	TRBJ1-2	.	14	TGCGCCAGCAGCCACCAGGGGGCGGACTATGGCTACACCTTC	CASSHQGADYGYTF
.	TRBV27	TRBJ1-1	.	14	TGTGCCAGCAGTCGCCCCGGATACAACACTGAAGCTTTCTTT	CASSRPGYNTEAFF
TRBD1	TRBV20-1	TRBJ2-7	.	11	TGCAGTGCTTGGGACAGCTACGAGCAGTACTTC	CSAWDSYEQYF
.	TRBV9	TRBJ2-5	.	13	TGTGCCAGCAGCGCCACTACGCGAGAGACCCAGTACTTC	CASSATTRETQYF
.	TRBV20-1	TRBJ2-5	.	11	TGCAGTGCTAGTAGCGGAGAGACCCAGTACTTC	CSASSGETQYF
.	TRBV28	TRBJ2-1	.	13	TGTGCCAGCAGTTTAGACAGATACAATGAGCAGTTCTTC	CASSLDRYNEQFF
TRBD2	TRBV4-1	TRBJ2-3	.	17	TGCGCCAGCAGCCAGAGGAGACTAGCGGGAGCAGACGATACGCAGTATTTT	CASSQRRLAGADDTQYF
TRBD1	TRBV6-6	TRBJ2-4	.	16	TGTGCCAGCAGTTCCCAGCGGACAGGGGCCGAAAACATTCAGTACTTC	CASSSQRTGAENIQYF
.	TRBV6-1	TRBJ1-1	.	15	TGTGCCAGCAGTGATAGGGGACACCCGAACACTGAAGCTTTCTTT	CASSDRGHPNTEAFF
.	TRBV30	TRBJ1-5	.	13	TGTGCCTGGAGTGTCGGGGGGGAACAGCCCCAGCATTTT	CAWSVGGEQPQHF
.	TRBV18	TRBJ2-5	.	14	TGTGCCAGCTCACCGGGGGGTCTGGGAGAGACCCAGTACTTC	CASSPGGLGETQYF
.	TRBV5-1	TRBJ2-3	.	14	TGCGCCAGCAGCTTGAGAGCCTACACAGATACGCAGTATTTT	CASSLRAYTDTQYF
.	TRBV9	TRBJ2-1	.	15	TGTGCCAGCAGCTCCCTCGGCGGGGCCTACAATGAGCAGTTCTTC	CASSSLGGAYNEQFF
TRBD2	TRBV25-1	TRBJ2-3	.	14	TGTGCCAGCAGTGAATTCGCGGGAGTGGGTACGCAGTATTTT	CASSEFAGVGTQYF
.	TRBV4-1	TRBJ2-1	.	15	TGCGCCAGCAGCCACCCCGCTCTAAACCCCAATGAGCAGTTCTTC	CASSHPALNPNEQFF
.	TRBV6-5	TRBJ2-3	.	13	TGTGCCAGCAGGCCCCCAGGTACAGATACGCAGTATTTT	CASRPPGTDTQYF
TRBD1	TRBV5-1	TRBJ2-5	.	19	TGCGCCAGCAGCTCCCCTAGAGAGACCGGGACAGGGGGCTTTGAGACCCAGTACTTC	CASSSPRETGTGGFETQYF
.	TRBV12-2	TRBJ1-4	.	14	TGTGCAAGTTGGGTCCAGGGAACTAATGAAAAACTGTTTTTT	CASWVQGTNEKLFF
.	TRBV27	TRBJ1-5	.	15	TGTGCCAGCAGTTTGATTAATGGTAGGAATCAGCCCCAGCATTTT	CASSLINGRNQPQHF
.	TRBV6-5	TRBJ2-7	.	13	TGTGCCAGCAGTTACTACCCATACTACGAGCAGTACTTC	CASSYYPYYEQYF
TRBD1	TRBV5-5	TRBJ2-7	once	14	TGTGCCAGCAGCAAGGGACAGGGCCCCTACGAGCAGTACTTC	CASSKGQGPYEQYF
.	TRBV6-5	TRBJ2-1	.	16	TGTGCCAGCAGTTGGGACTGGACGTCCTCCTACAATGAGCAGTTCTTC	CASSWDWTSSYNEQFF
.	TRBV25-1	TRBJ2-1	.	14	TGTGCCAGCAGTGAGTTAAGCTCCTACAATGAGCAGTTCTTC	CASSELSSYNEQFF
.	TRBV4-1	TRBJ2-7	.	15	TGCGCCAGCAGCCAAGATGGGGGGGGCTGGTACGAGCAGTACTTC	CASSQDGGGWYEQYF
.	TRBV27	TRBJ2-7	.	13	TGTGCCAGCAGTTTGAGGGGAACCTACGAGCAGTACTTC	CASSLRGTYEQYF
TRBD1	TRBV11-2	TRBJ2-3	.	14	TGTGCCAGCAGCTGGACAGGGTACACAGATACGCAGTATTTT	CASSWTGYTDTQYF
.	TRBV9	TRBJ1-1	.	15	TGTGCCAGCAGCGCGACGGGGGGATTGAACACTGAAGCTTTCTTT	CASSATGGLNTEAFF
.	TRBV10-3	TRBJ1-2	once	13	TGTGCCATCAGTGAGGGTCGGGAGTATGGCTACACCTTC	CAISEGREYGYTF
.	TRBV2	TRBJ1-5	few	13	TGTGCCAGCACACTACTTAGCAATCAGCCCCAGCATTTT	CASTLLSNQPQHF
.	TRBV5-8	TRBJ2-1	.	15	TGTGCCAGCAGCGCCGTCAGCGGAACGGACAATGAGCAGTTCTTC	CASSAVSGTDNEQFF
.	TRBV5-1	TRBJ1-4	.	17	TGCGCCAGCGGCCCGGGACACAGGGTGGCGGCTAATGAAAAACTGTTTTTT	CASGPGHRVAANEKLFF
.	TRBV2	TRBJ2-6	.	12	TGTGCCAGTCGAGGTGGGGCCAACGTCCTGACTTTC	CASRGGANVLTF
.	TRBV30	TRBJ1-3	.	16	TGTGCCTGGAGTGTATCATACCGGATCTCTGGAAACACCATATATTTT	CAWSVSYRISGNTIYF
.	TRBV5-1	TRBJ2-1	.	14	TGCGCCAGCAGCACAGACAGTTTTTACAATGAGCAGTTCTTC	CASSTDSFYNEQFF
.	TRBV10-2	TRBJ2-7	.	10	TGCGCCAGCAGGTACTACGAGCAGTACTTC	CASRYYEQYF
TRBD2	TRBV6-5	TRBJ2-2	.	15	TGTGCCAGCAGGCCCGGGACTAGGAGTGCCGGGGAGCTGTTTTTT	CASRPGTRSAGELFF
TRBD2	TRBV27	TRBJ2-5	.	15	TGTGCCAGCAGTACGGGACTAGCGGAGACAGGGACCCAGTACTTC	CASSTGLAETGTQYF
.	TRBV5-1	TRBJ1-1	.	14	TGCGCCAGCAGCTTCGGGACCATGAACACTGAAGCTTTCTTT	CASSFGTMNTEAFF